This entry features one T cell receptor beta chain sequence. What it binds is not known. This entry comes from a study of identical twins. CDR1 MNHNS and CDR2 SASEGT come from the germline V gene. The V and J ends lost 8 bases and 0 bases, in that order; junction bases with no gene match: 2. The CDR3 runs to 14 residues. TCRdb fed the 5' RACE reads into MiXCR, producing one record per CDR3 protein. Among 700,000 or so distinct CDR3 sequences listed, about 20% were seen once. Study-level findings and limits: The authors noted that invariant MAIT and iNKT cells could partly confound zero-insertion analyses.

Another study also made use of these data, one on T cells expressing NK-cell markers. From that paper: More than five donors showed dominant NKG2C+ clonotypes comprising about 1.0-7.5% of their CD8+ T cells. In several donors, these clonotypes also led the CD3+CD56-NKG2C+ fraction.

Material: PBMCs. This receptor was obtained from a woman younger than 30 in good health. J is TRBJ2-1 and V is TRBV6-1; 9 bases agree with TRBD2. CDR3 residues: CASASGNSYNEQFF. CDR3 coding DNA: TGTGCCAGCGCTAGCGGGAACTCCTACAATGAGCAGTTCTTC.